This T cell receptor beta chain was sequenced for a study of T cells in localized non-small cell lung cancer (dated by TCRdb to 2020 to 2022). Regarding the complete study: The study analyzed T cell repertoires of under 250 early-stage NSCLC patients, comparing tumors and uninvolved tumor-adjacent lungs. All 240 or so NSCLC patients in the cohort were treatment-naive and had localized lung tumors that were resected. NSCLC patients had a mean age of approximately 66 years, and fewer than 150 were male and 107 female. The paper's findings and limits, for the study overall: A median of 57 of the top 100 tumor clones turned up in the paired uninvolved adjacent lung, and 25 to 30 of those clones also ranked among the top 100 of that same adjacent lung. Because of the exploratory design, TCR variables were selected using unadjusted p-values without false-discovery rate correction. Longer overall survival was associated with higher T cell density in blood, whereas shorter survival was associated with higher clonality in adjacent lung. Uninvolved tumor-adjacent lung showed the highest T cell clonality, higher than tumor, which suggests more focused antigenic responses in the uninvolved tumor-adjacent lung. Because multi-region tumor sequencing was not performed, intratumor heterogeneity could not be ruled out.

This clone was observed a few times. This clone's antigen is unknown. No base-level quality is on record; no much larger clone is a single base apart. Cut back by 3 bases and 7 bases, the V and J ends lie 9 bases apart. CDR3 length: 13 amino acids, cysteine to phenylalanine. This entry keeps only the CDR3 DNA: 39 bases, framed from base 1. From the germline V gene (reference sequence), CDR1 is MNHEY and CDR2 is SMNVEV. The immunoSEQ Assay was used to sequence TCR beta CDR3 regions from DNA. The original methods were these. T cell density was computed as TCR beta template counts normalized to usable DNA estimated by amplifying housekeeping genes. The preseqR package was used to estimate richness by extrapolating to 400,000 templates for PBMC samples and to 120,000 templates for tissue samples. Clonality was defined by subtracting Pielou's evenness from one. Tissue-enriched TCRs were identified through differential abundance testing performed on productive amino-acid clonotypes, with a minimum total count of 5 and an alpha of 0.1. The Jaccard Index and the Morisita Overlap Index were used to measure how much the repertoires overlapped between compartments. GLIPH clustered TCR beta CDR3s with public tetramer-defined viral CDR3s; viral motifs required at least three viral sequences plus V-gene enrichment. Held by TCRdb, this immuneACCESS table contains in-frame sequences only and omits some clones. Under half of the omission traces to an unresolved V gene where checked; the cause of the rest is unknown. The D gene and trimming were derived from the DNA, and the V and J assignments and clone size from that table. Across this sample there are approximately 49,000 clones, with 60% to 85% seen only once. The top ten hold around 16% of the sample.

At diagnosis, tumor, uninvolved tumor-adjacent lung and peripheral blood were collected and then preserved as a mix of FFPE and fresh-frozen material. For TCR repertoire profiling, the blood samples were analyzed as peripheral blood mononuclear cells. The rearranged segments are TRBV27 and TRBJ2-2; the D segment could be TRBD2, given 5 matching bases. The TCR comes from a man aged 35-69 years with stage I squamous cell lung carcinoma. This specimen consisted of peripheral blood, obtained before any cancer treatment. The CDR3 protein sequence reads: CASSFPGGGELFF. The DNA sequence reads TGTGCCAGCAGTTTCCCTGGAGGCGGGGAGCTGTTTTTT.